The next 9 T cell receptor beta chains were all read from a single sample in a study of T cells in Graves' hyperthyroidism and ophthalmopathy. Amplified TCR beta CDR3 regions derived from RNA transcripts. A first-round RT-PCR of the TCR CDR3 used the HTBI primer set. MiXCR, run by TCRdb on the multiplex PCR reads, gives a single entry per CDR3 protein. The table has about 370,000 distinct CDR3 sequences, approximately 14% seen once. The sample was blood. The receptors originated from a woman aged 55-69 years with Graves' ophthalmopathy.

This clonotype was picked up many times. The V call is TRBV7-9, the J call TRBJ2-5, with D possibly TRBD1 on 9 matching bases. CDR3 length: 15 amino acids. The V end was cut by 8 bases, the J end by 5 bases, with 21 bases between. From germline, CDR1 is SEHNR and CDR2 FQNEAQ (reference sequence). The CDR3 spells CASGQGSGGPETQYF. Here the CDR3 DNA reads TGTGCCAGCGGACAGGGGTCGGGAGGGCCGGAGACCCAGTACTTC.

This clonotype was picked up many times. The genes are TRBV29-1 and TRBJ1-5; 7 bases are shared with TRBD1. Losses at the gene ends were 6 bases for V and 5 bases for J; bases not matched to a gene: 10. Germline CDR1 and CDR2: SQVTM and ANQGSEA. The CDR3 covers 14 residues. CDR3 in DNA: TGCAGCGTAATGGCGGGCAGGGGGGATCAGCCCCAGCATTTT. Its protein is CSVMAGRGDQPQHF.

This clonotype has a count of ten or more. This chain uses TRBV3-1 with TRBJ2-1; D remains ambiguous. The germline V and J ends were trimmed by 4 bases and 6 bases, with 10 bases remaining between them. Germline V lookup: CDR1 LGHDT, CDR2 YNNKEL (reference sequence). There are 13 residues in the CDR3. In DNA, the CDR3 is TGTGCCAGCAGCCGCAGCCATCCCAATGAGCAGTTCTTC. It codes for CASSRSHPNEQFF.

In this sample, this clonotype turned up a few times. CDR3 nucleotide sequence: TGCAGCGTCGGACAGGGGGCTAGCAATGAGCAGTTCTTC. It codes for CSVGQGASNEQFF. The rearrangement uses TRBV29-1 and TRBJ2-1; TRBD1 matches at 11 bases. With V trimmed by 6 bases and J by 6 bases, 4 bases remained unmatched. The CDR3 covers 13 residues. The germline CDR1 and CDR2 sequences are SQVTM and ANQGSEA.

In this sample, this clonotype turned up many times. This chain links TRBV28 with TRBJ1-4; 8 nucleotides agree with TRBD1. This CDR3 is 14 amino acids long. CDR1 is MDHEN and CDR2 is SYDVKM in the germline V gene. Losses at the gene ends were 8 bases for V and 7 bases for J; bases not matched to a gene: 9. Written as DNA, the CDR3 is TGTGCCAGCCGAGCAGGGGGCGTAAGTGAAAAACTGTTTTTT. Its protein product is CASRAGGVSEKLFF. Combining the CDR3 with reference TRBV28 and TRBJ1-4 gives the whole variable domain DVKVTQSSRYLVKRTGEKVFLECVQDMDHENMFWYRQDPGLGLRLIYFSYDVKMKEKGDIPEGYSVSREKKERFSLILESASTNQTSMYLCASRAGGVSEKLFFGSGTQLSVL.

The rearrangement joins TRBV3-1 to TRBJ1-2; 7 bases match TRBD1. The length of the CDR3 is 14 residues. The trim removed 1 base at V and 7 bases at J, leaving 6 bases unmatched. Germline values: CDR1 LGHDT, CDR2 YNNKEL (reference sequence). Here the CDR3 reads CASSQARTGLGYTF. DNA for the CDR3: TGTGCCAGCAGCCAAGCTAGGACAGGTCTTGGCTACACCTTC.

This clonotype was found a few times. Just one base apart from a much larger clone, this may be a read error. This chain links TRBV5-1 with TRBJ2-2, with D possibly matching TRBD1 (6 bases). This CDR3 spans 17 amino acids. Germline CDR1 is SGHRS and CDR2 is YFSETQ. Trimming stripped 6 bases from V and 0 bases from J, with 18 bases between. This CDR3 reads CASTPGSGTPNTGELFF. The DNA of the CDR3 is TGCGCCAGCACCCCTGGCTCCGGGACACCGAACACCGGGGAGCTGTTTTTT.

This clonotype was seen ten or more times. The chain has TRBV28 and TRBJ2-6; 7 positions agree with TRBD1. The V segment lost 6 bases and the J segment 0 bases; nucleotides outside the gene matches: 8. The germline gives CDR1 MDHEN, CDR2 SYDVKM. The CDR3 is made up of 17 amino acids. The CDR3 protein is CASSPTGDRSGANVLTF. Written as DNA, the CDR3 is TGTGCCAGCAGCCCAACAGGGGACCGCTCTGGGGCCAACGTCCTGACTTTC.

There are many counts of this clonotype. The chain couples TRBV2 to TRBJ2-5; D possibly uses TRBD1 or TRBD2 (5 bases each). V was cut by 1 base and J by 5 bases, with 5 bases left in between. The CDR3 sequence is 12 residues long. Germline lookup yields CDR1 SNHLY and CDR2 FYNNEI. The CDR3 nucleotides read TGTGCCAGCAGTGAAGGGGGGGAGACCCAGTACTTC. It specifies CASSEGGETQYF. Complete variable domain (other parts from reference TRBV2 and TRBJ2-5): EPEVTQTPSHQVTQMGQEVILRCVPISNHLYFYWYRQILGQKVEFLVSFYNNEISEKSEIFDDQFSVERPDGSNFTLKIRSTKLEDSAMYFCASSEGGETQYFGPGTRLLVL.